These 28 T cell receptor beta chains were sequenced from one sample in a study of regulatory and conventional T cells in RAG deficiency. The sorted conventional CD4+ T cells were CD25-low and CD127-high, with genomic DNA sequenced. TCRdb's copy holds only in-frame clones and misses some; the assay was immunoSEQ multiplex PCR. The data show fewer than 40,000 clones, with around 96% seen just once and roughly 0.35% held by the top ten. These data are also associated with another study on regulatory T cells. That paper adds: The primer mix had 52 TRBV and 13 TRBJ primers.

Specimen: CD25- CD4+ T cells sorted from blood. These receptors all stem from a human donor in good health.

This clone appeared a single time. At one end, the junction sequence differs from germline, possibly due to a read error. The identical CDR3 is also encoded by other nucleotide sequences in the sample. The chain is built from TRBV6-1 and TRBJ1-6; the D gene is possibly TRBD1 (5 bases). Germline lookup yields CDR1 MNHNS and CDR2 SASEGT. This CDR3 is 14 amino acids long. CDR3 region: CASREGPLNSPLHF. In DNA form, the CDR3 reads TGTGCCAGCAGGGAGGGACCGCTTAATTCCCCCCTCCACTTT.

The chain joins TRBV5-6 to TRBJ1-2; D call uncertain. The germline V and J ends were trimmed by 0 bases and 4 bases, with 10 bases remaining between them. The CDR3 runs 14 residues. CDR1 is SGHDT, CDR2 YYEEEE, per germline. The CDR3 DNA reads TGTGCCAGCAGCTTGGGCAGGTTTAGCTATGGCTACACCTTC. This sequence encodes CASSLGRFSYGYTF.

The rearrangement uses TRBV19 and TRBJ1-2; TRBD1 matches 9 bases. V shed 3 bases, J shed 0 bases, and the junction held 2 bases outside the gene matches. The length of the CDR3 is 15 residues. CDR1 is LNHDA, CDR2 SQIVND, per germline (reference sequence). The CDR3 bases are TGTGCCAGTAGTATCCGGGACAGGGCTAACTATGGCTACACCTTC. It is translated as CASSIRDRANYGYTF.

This sequence joins TRBV28 and TRBJ2-7; a possible D gene is TRBD2 (6 bases). Trimming stripped 6 bases from V and 7 bases from J, with 10 bases between. There are 11 residues in the CDR3. Looked up from germline, CDR1 is MDHEN and CDR2 is SYDVKM. CDR3 region: CASSLREEQYF. The CDR3 region has the DNA TGTGCCAGCAGCCTTCGGGAGGAGCAGTACTTC. The variable domain in full, with the rest retrieved from reference TRBV28 and TRBJ2-7, is DVKVTQSSRYLVKRTGEKVFLECVQDMDHENMFWYRQDPGLGLRLIYFSYDVKMKEKGDIPEGYSVSREKKERFSLILESASTNQTSMYLCASSLREEQYFGPGTRLTVT.

V is TRBV6-4 and J is TRBJ2-7; 10 nucleotides match TRBD1. V gave up 5 bases and J gave up 2 bases; unmatched junction bases: 15. CDR1 is MRHNA and CDR2 is SNTAGT in the germline V gene. The CDR3 contains 18 residues. The CDR3 DNA follows: TGTGCCAGCAGTCGTAACCCGAGAGGGACAGGGGCTACCTACGAGCAGTACTTC. Translating it yields CASSRNPRGTGATYEQYF.

J is TRBJ2-7 and V is TRBV27; 7 nucleotides agree with TRBD2. Trimming removed 2 bases from V and 10 bases from J; junction bases left unmatched: 8. CDR3 size: 13 residues. The germline gives CDR1 MNHEY, CDR2 SMNVEV (reference sequence). The CDR3 region has the DNA TGTGCCAGCAGTTTACGGTCTAGCGGTCCTCAGTACTTC. It encodes CASSLRSSGPQYF.

The chain employs TRBV7-2 and TRBJ2-1, with D perhaps TRBD2 (6 bases). The germline gives CDR1 SGHTA, CDR2 FQGNSA. Trimming shortened V by 3 bases and J by 9 bases, and 18 bases separated the two germline ends. The CDR3 consists of 15 residues. The CDR3 bases are TGTGCCAGCAGCTTGGGGGGACGCCCCGGCGGTGAGCAGTTCTTC. Protein: CASSLGGRPGGEQFF. Together with reference TRBV7-2 and TRBJ2-1, the CDR3 gives the full variable domain: GAGVSQSPSNKVTEKGKDVELRCDPISGHTALYWYRQSLGQGLEFLIYFQGNSAPDKSGLPSDRFSAERTGGSVSTLTIQRTQQEDSAVYLCASSLGGRPGGEQFFGPGTRLTVL.

The chain links TRBV7-8 to TRBJ1-5; 8 bases map to TRBD1. The CDR3 length is 15 residues. V shed 5 bases, J shed 3 bases, and the junction held 6 bases outside the gene matches. Germline CDR1 is SGHVS and CDR2 is FQNEAQ. This chain's CDR3 is CASSTTGEINQPQHF. The CDR3 region has the DNA TGTGCCAGCAGCACGACAGGGGAAATCAATCAGCCCCAGCATTTT.

The V call is TRBV6-5, the J call TRBJ1-3; D is undetermined. Germline V lookup: CDR1 MNHEY, CDR2 SVGAGI. This CDR3 comprises 15 residues. The CDR3 nucleotides read TGTGCTTCCCAAGACGGGTTCGCCTCTGGAAACACCATATATTTT. Encoded protein: CASQDGFASGNTIYF.

This clone was recorded only once. The chain recombines TRBV7-8 with TRBJ2-7, with 11 bases aligning to TRBD2. The germline CDR1 and CDR2 sequences are SGHVS and FQNEAQ. The CDR3 covers 16 residues. With V trimmed by 0 bases and J by 5 bases, 6 bases remained unmatched. The CDR3 reads CASSLARLAGFDEQYF. CDR3 coding DNA: TGTGCCAGCAGCTTAGCGAGACTAGCGGGATTCGACGAGCAGTACTTC.

This chain connects TRBV4-3 to TRBJ2-1, with D maybe TRBD2 (6 bases). Per germline, CDR1 LGHNA and CDR2 YSLEER. There are 14 residues in the CDR3. V lost 3 bases to trimming and J lost 8 bases, with 14 bases between them. The CDR3 sequence: CASSQETSWDEQFF. The CDR3 DNA follows: TGCGCCAGCAGCCAGGAGACTAGTTGGGATGAGCAGTTCTTC.

This rearrangement joins TRBV9 to TRBJ1-2, with a weak D call TRBD1 (6 bases). The CDR3 loop spans 15 amino acids. Trimming removed 0 bases from V and 3 bases from J, with 12 bases in between. Germline V lookup: CDR1 SGDLS, CDR2 YYNGEE. The CDR3 region is CASSVAAGTHYGYTF. CDR3 nucleotides: TGTGCCAGCAGCGTAGCAGCAGGGACACACTATGGCTACACCTTC.

This clone came up once. V is TRBV2 and J is TRBJ1-1; D may be TRBD1 (6 bases). Looked up from germline, CDR1 is SNHLY and CDR2 is FYNNEI. The CDR3 loop spans 15 amino acids. Trimming removed 6 bases from V and 0 bases from J, with 14 bases in between. The CDR3 sequence is CASRTGSTMNTEAFF. In DNA, the CDR3 is TGTGCCAGCAGAACAGGGAGTACGATGAACACTGAAGCTTTCTTT. Combining the CDR3 with reference TRBV2 and TRBJ1-1 gives the whole variable domain EPEVTQTPSHQVTQMGQEVILRCVPISNHLYFYWYRQILGQKVEFLVSFYNNEISEKSEIFDDQFSVERPDGSNFTLKIRSTKLEDSAMYFCASRTGSTMNTEAFFGQGTRLTVV.

J is TRBJ1-4 and V is TRBV6-6, with TRBD1 matching 7 bases. The germline gives CDR1 MNHNY, CDR2 SVGAGI (reference sequence). V trimming: 5 bases; J trimming: 3 bases; junction bases outside the gene matches: 6. The CDR3 loop spans 15 amino acids. This CDR3 reads CASSDQGGPNEKLFF. CDR3 DNA sequence: TGTGCCAGCAGTGACCAGGGGGGCCCTAATGAAAAACTGTTTTTT.

The chain is built from TRBV7-9 and TRBJ2-6; D not resolved. The CDR3 totals 13 residues. The V gene lost 8 bases and the J gene lost 2 bases, with 7 bases spanning the gap. Germline assignment: CDR1 SEHNR and CDR2 FQNEAQ (reference sequence). The CDR3 nucleotides read TGTGCCAGCCTGAGAGCTGGGGCCAACGTCCTGACTTTC. Translating it yields CASLRAGANVLTF.

This clone was seen a single time. J is TRBJ2-2 and V is TRBV6-6; D is uncertain. The V end was cut by 8 bases, the J end by 1 base, with 5 bases between. The CDR3 runs to 12 residues. CDR1 is MNHNY and CDR2 is SVGAGI in the germline V gene (reference sequence). This CDR3 reads CASSVNTGELFF. As DNA, the CDR3 is TGTGCCAGCTCCGTGAACACCGGGGAGCTGTTTTTT.

The gene calls are TRBV2 and TRBJ2-2; D may be TRBD2 (5 bases). Trimming cost V 4 bases and J 4 bases, with 13 bases left between them. CDR1 is SNHLY and CDR2 is FYNNEI in the germline V gene. The CDR3 contains 15 residues. This chain's CDR3 is CASSVGRRGTGELFF. For the CDR3, the DNA is TGTGCCAGCAGTGTCGGGCGTCGGGGCACCGGGGAGCTGTTTTTT. The whole variable domain, remainder taken from reference TRBV2 and TRBJ2-2, is EPEVTQTPSHQVTQMGQEVILRCVPISNHLYFYWYRQILGQKVEFLVSFYNNEISEKSEIFDDQFSVERPDGSNFTLKIRSTKLEDSAMYFCASSVGRRGTGELFFGEGSRLTVL.

V gene TRBV6-1 combines with J gene TRBJ2-5, with 8 positions matching TRBD1. Per germline, CDR1 MNHNS and CDR2 SASEGT. V dropped 3 bases and J dropped 4; count of bases not matched to a gene: 1. The CDR3 is made up of 13 amino acids. This CDR3 is CASSDRGRETQYF. The CDR3 bases are TGTGCCAGCAGTGACAGGGGGCGAGAGACCCAGTACTTC.

The chain recombines TRBV9 with TRBJ2-2; no clear D. Trimming removed 0 bases at V and 7 bases at J, with 7 bases between. The V gene's germline CDR1 is SGDLS and CDR2 YYNGEE. This CDR3 contains 13 residues. Written as DNA, the CDR3 is TGTGCCAGCAGCGTAGCTCCAGTCGGGGAGCTGTTTTTT. Translating it yields CASSVAPVGELFF.

The chain joins TRBV30 to TRBJ1-1; weak D call: TRBD1 (6 bases). Trimming removed 3 bases from V and 4 bases from J, with 15 bases in between. Germline V gene data show CDR1 as GTSNPN and CDR2 as SVGIG (reference sequence). CDR3 size: 14 residues. CDR3 region: CAWSDRSTATEAFF. The CDR3 region has the DNA TGTGCCTGGAGCGACAGGTCCACAGCCACTGAAGCTTTCTTT. Supplemented by reference TRBV30 and TRBJ1-1, the full variable domain reads SQTIHQWPATLVQPVGSPLSLECTVEGTSNPNLYWYRQAAGRGLQLLFYSVGIGQISSEVPQNLSASRPQDRQFILSSKKLLLSDSGFYLCAWSDRSTATEAFFGQGTRLTVV.

The chain combines TRBV7-2 with TRBJ1-2; the match to TRBD1 covers 10 bases. V lost 2 bases, J lost 3 bases, and 3 bases stayed unmatched. The germline CDR1 and CDR2 sequences are SGHTA and FQGNSA. The CDR3 runs 15 residues. The CDR3 region is CASSLTTGGDYGYTF. CDR3 DNA: TGTGCCAGCAGCTTAACGACAGGGGGCGACTATGGCTACACCTTC.

The J gene is TRBJ2-7, the V gene TRBV6-1, with TRBD1 matching 7 bases. V gave up 2 bases and J gave up 2 bases; unmatched junction bases: 3. This CDR3 has 14 amino acids. CDR1 and CDR2 from the germline V gene are MNHNS and SASEGT. The CDR3 DNA sequence: TGTGCCAGCAGTGAACCGGACAGGACCTACGAGCAGTACTTC. It specifies CASSEPDRTYEQYF.

This rearrangement joins TRBV5-1 to TRBJ2-3, with TRBD2 matching over 11 bases. J gave up 2 bases and V 4 bases, and 6 bases lay outside the gene matches. Germline CDR1 reads SGHRS; CDR2 reads YFSETQ. The CDR3 contains 16 residues. The CDR3 sequence: CASSLGTSGHTDTQYF. CDR3 bases: TGCGCCAGCAGCCTCGGGACTAGCGGCCACACAGATACGCAGTATTTT.

The chain carries TRBV19 and TRBJ1-5, with 10 bases identical to TRBD1. V was pared by 6 bases and J by 5 bases, with 7 bases of the junction left unmatched. The CDR3 length is 15 residues. CDR1 and CDR2 from the germline V gene are LNHDA and SQIVND (reference sequence). The CDR3: CASRAYGTGDQPQHF. DNA for the CDR3: TGTGCCAGTAGAGCCTACGGGACAGGGGATCAGCCCCAGCATTTT.

The chain joins TRBV6-4 to TRBJ1-5; 8 nucleotides match TRBD1. The V and J ends lost 7 bases and 1 base, in that order; junction bases with no gene match: 9. The germline V gene encodes CDR1 MRHNA and CDR2 SNTAGT. This CDR3 comprises 16 residues. CDR3 protein: CASNEGAGGSNQPQHF. In DNA form, the CDR3 reads TGTGCCAGCAACGAGGGGGCAGGGGGCAGCAATCAGCCCCAGCATTTT.

This chain joins TRBV5-1 and TRBJ1-1, with D uncertain. This CDR3 contains 15 residues. Germline-derived CDR1 and CDR2 are SGHRS and YFSETQ. V lost 0 bases and J lost 2, with 11 bases in between. This CDR3 reads CASSLVTTDNTEAFF. Written as DNA, the CDR3 is TGCGCCAGCAGCTTGGTGACCACAGATAACACTGAAGCTTTCTTT.

The chain uses TRBV28 and TRBJ2-7; 10 positions agree with TRBD1. The junction had 16 bases not matched to a gene; V was cut back by 5 bases and J by 6 bases. Per germline, CDR1 MDHEN and CDR2 SYDVKM. The CDR3 is 17 amino acids. The CDR3 nucleotides read TGTGCCAGCAGTCCGACGGGCCTCCGGGACAGGGGCCGCGAGCAGTACTTC. Translation: CASSPTGLRDRGREQYF.

The CDR3 is CASSLDLGGSYEQYF. The CDR3 nucleotides are TGCGCCAGCAGCTTAGATCTGGGGGGCTCCTACGAGCAGTACTTC. J is TRBJ2-7 and V is TRBV5-1, with a tentative D call TRBD2 (6 bases). The CDR3 runs 15 residues. From germline, CDR1 is SGHRS and CDR2 YFSETQ. The V gene lost 2 bases and the J gene lost 0 bases, with 12 bases spanning the gap.